One and the same sample provided the 9 T cell receptor beta chains below, sequenced in a study of cytomegalovirus exposure and HLA in healthy donors. Use of 60 Vbeta and 13 Jbeta primers characterized the PCR. Repertoires were generated with immunoSEQ multiplex PCR, while TCRdb's copy carries only in-frame clones and drops some. The table lists some 150,000 clones, about two thirds of them singletons. Material: PBMCs. Every receptor here comes from a man aged 45-60 years in good health and CMV-seropositive.

This clone qualifies as medium-sized. The chain links TRBV6-6 to TRBJ2-7; weak D call: TRBD1 (5 bases). The CDR3 loop spans 15 amino acids. Germline V gene lookup returns CDR1 MNHNY and CDR2 SVGAGI (reference sequence). The V and J ends lost 6 bases and 0 bases respectively, with 15 bases between them. CDR3 nucleotide sequence: TGTGCCAGCAGAGAAGGGGCTGTGAGCTCCTACGAGCAGTACTTC. Translation gives CASREGAVSSYEQYF.

This chain joins TRBV5-1 and TRBJ1-2, with a weak D call TRBD1 (6 bases). This CDR3 contains 14 residues. Trimming stripped 3 bases from V and 3 bases from J, with 12 bases between. Germline assignment: CDR1 SGHRS and CDR2 YFSETQ. CDR3 amino acids: CASSSTGSDYGYTF. In DNA form, the CDR3 reads TGCGCCAGCAGCTCCACAGGGTCTGACTATGGCTACACCTTC.

The chain has TRBV2 and TRBJ2-5; D call uncertain. The last part of the DNA fits TRBJ2-7 better; the J call may be wrong. Germline-derived CDR1 and CDR2 are SNHLY and FYNNEI. The CDR3 is 17 amino acids. CDR3: CASNEATWMKSSYEQYF. The CDR3 nucleotides are TGTGCCAGCAACGAGGCTACGTGGATGAAAAGCTCCTACGAGCAGTACTTC.

The rearrangement links TRBV29-1 to TRBJ1-2, with D maybe TRBD1 (5 bases). The length of the CDR3 is 14 residues. Trimming took off 3 bases at V and 3 bases at J, with 14 bases between the two ends. Germline-derived CDR1 and CDR2 are SQVTM and ANQGSEA. The CDR3 nucleotides are TGCAGCGTTGACAGAGGGGAGGAATACTATGGCTACACCTTC. Residues: CSVDRGEEYYGYTF.

The chain couples TRBV4-1 to TRBJ1-1; D is unclear. Looked up from germline, CDR1 is MGHRA and CDR2 is YSYEKL. V lost 2 bases, J lost 3 bases, and 10 bases lay in between. The CDR3 has 14 amino acids. CDR3 DNA sequence: TGCGCCAGCAGCCAAATTAACTCGTACACTGAAGCTTTCTTT. Amino acids: CASSQINSYTEAFF.

The chain carries TRBV11-1 and TRBJ1-2; 7 positions agree with TRBD1. The germline gives CDR1 SGHAT, CDR2 FQDESV (reference sequence). V was clipped by 4 bases and J by 6 bases; unmatched bases: 5. The CDR3 spans 13 residues. The CDR3 here is CASSYDRADGYTF. CDR3 coding DNA: TGTGCCAGCAGCTACGACAGGGCCGATGGCTACACCTTC. The variable domain in full, with the rest retrieved from reference TRBV11-1 and TRBJ1-2, is EAEVAQSPRYKITEKSQAVAFWCDPISGHATLYWYRQILGQGPELLVQFQDESVVDDSQLPKDRFSAERLKGVDSTLKIQPAELGDSAMYLCASSYDRADGYTFGSGTRLTVV.

This chain uses TRBV5-4 with TRBJ1-1; D remains unclear. From germline, CDR1 is SGHNT and CDR2 YYREEE (reference sequence). The CDR3 spans 13 residues. V was clipped by 5 bases and J by 2 bases, with 10 bases between them. The CDR3 coding sequence is TGTGCCAGCAGTTACACCTCAAACACTGAAGCTTTCTTT. Its translation is CASSYTSNTEAFF.

The chain employs TRBV15 and TRBJ1-2; D is possibly TRBD1 (5 bases). Per germline, CDR1 LNHNV and CDR2 YYDKDF (reference sequence). Trimming pared 1 base from V and 8 bases from J, leaving 20 bases between. This CDR3 has 16 amino acids. The CDR3 coding sequence is TGTGCCACCAGCAGAGGAGACAGATGGAGAGATGGGGGCTACACCTTC. Its translation is CATSRGDRWRDGGYTF. The full variable domain, in which reference TRBV15 and TRBJ1-2 provide the parts outside the CDR3, is DAMVIQNPRYQVTQFGKPVTLSCSQTLNHNVMYWYQQKSSQAPKLLFHYYDKDFNNEADTPDNFQSRRPNTSFCFLDIRSPGLGDTAMYLCATSRGDRWRDGGYTFGSGTRLTVV.

The chain uses TRBV10-3 and TRBJ1-2; a possible D gene is TRBD1 (6 bases). The V gene lost 2 bases and the J gene lost 7 bases, with 17 bases spanning the gap. From germline, CDR1 is ENHRY and CDR2 SYGVKD. The CDR3 is 15 amino acids. CDR3 bases: TGTGCCATCAGTGAGGCCATCACAGGGAAAGCTGGCTACACCTTC. Translated: CAISEAITGKAGYTF.